One sample yielded the 29 T cell receptor beta chains listed below, sequenced in a study of cytomegalovirus exposure and HLA in healthy donors. It was with 60 Vbeta and 13 Jbeta primers that the PCR ran. This table comes from immunoSEQ multiplex PCR, and its TCRdb copy is limited to in-frame clones, with some not included. Of hundreds of thousands of clones in the sample, about 85% were seen once. Sequencing used PBMCs. The receptors stem from a girl aged 2 to 9 in good health and CMV-seronegative.

In this sample, this clone turned up a few times. This rearrangement joins TRBV27 to TRBJ2-7; the match to TRBD1 covers 9 bases. The V gene's germline CDR1 is MNHEY and CDR2 SMNVEV (reference sequence). V shed 4 bases and J 12 bases; nucleotides not matched to a gene: 7. The CDR3 is 12 amino acids. The CDR3 DNA is TGTGCCAGCAGTTCGGACAGGGGCCGATGGTACTTC. Residues: CASSSDRGRWYF.

The V call is TRBV6-5, the J call TRBJ1-1, with D possibly being TRBD1 (5 bases). V dropped 6 bases and J dropped 7 bases, with 18 bases sitting between them. This CDR3 comprises 14 residues. Germline assignment: CDR1 MNHEY and CDR2 SVGAGI. DNA of the CDR3: TGTGCCAGCAGCGACATCGACAGAAACGGTGAAGCTTTCTTT. It is translated as CASSDIDRNGEAFF.

In its sample, this clone was seen once. The CDR3 DNA reads as TGTGCCAGCAGCCTAGGACTAGCGGGTAGCTTGGAGCAGTTCTTC. Translated, it gives CASSLGLAGSLEQFF. The V call is TRBV11-2, the J call TRBJ2-1; 11 bases map to TRBD2. CDR3 length: 15 amino acids. V was pared by 5 bases and J by 10 bases, with 10 bases of the junction left unmatched. Germline V gene sequence: CDR1 SGHAT, CDR2 FQNNGV.

The genes are TRBV7-9 and TRBJ1-1; D gene unclear. CDR1 is SEHNR, CDR2 FQNEAQ, per germline (reference sequence). The CDR3 has 12 residues. Trimming took off 5 bases at V and 4 bases at J, with 8 bases between the two ends. The CDR3, as DNA: TGTGCCAGCAGCCCTCGGGTCACTGAAGCTTTCTTT. As protein: CASSPRVTEAFF.

This clone was observed a handful of times. The gene calls are TRBV27 and TRBJ2-3, with unresolved D. The germline V gene encodes CDR1 MNHEY and CDR2 SMNVEV (reference sequence). The V end was cut by 2 bases, the J end by 4 bases, with 4 bases between. The CDR3 sequence is 12 residues long. The CDR3 reads CASSLRADTQYF. CDR3 in DNA: TGTGCCAGCAGTTTACGTGCAGATACGCAGTATTTT.

This clone was found a few times. The chain employs TRBV11-2 and TRBJ2-3; tentative D call: TRBD1 (6 bases). Trimming removed 5 bases at V and 2 bases at J, with 17 bases between. Germline lookup yields CDR1 SGHAT and CDR2 FQNNGV. The CDR3 sequence is 16 residues long. The CDR3 reads CASSLTPDSHTDTQYF. In DNA form, the CDR3 reads TGTGCCAGCAGCCTAACTCCGGACAGCCACACAGATACGCAGTATTTT.

The chain employs TRBV11-2 and TRBJ2-1; 12 nucleotides align to TRBD1. Germline loops: CDR1 SGHAT, CDR2 FQNNGV. The CDR3 length is 14 residues. V trimming: 5 bases; J trimming: 8 bases; junction bases outside the gene matches: 4. CDR3 sequence (DNA): TGTGCCAGCAGCCGGGACAGGGGGCGCGATGAGCAGTTCTTC. Its protein product is CASSRDRGRDEQFF.

The rearrangement links TRBV7-6 to TRBJ2-7; no reliable D call. This CDR3 spans 12 amino acids. Germline lookup yields CDR1 SGHVS and CDR2 FNYEAQ. V lost 5 bases, J lost 7 bases, and 12 bases lay in between. CDR3 sequence: CASSSISGEQYF. CDR3 bases: TGTGCCAGCAGCAGCATTTCCGGGGAGCAGTACTTC.

For this clone: The identical CDR3 is also encoded by other nucleotide sequences in the sample. This chain uses TRBV7-3 with TRBJ2-3; TRBD2 matches at 11 bases. Germline V gene data show CDR1 as SGHTA and CDR2 as FQGTGA. This CDR3 is built from 15 residues. J was trimmed by 3 bases and V by 6 bases; bases with no gene match: 5. CDR3 DNA sequence: TGTGCCAGCAGTTTTAGCGGGGGGGTAACAGATACGCAGTATTTT. It yields the protein CASSFSGGVTDTQYF.

This sequence joins TRBV5-1 and TRBJ2-3; 11 bases agree with TRBD2. This CDR3 contains 16 residues. With 4 bases clipped from V and 2 bases from J, the junction kept 6 bases outside the gene matches. CDR1 is SGHRS, CDR2 YFSETQ, per germline. The CDR3: CASSRGLAGLTDTQYF. In DNA form, the CDR3 reads TGCGCCAGCAGCCGAGGACTAGCGGGCCTCACAGATACGCAGTATTTT.

This clone has a single count. The chain couples TRBV7-2 to TRBJ2-1; 9 nucleotides align to TRBD2. The junction had 3 bases not matched to a gene; V was cut back by 4 bases and J by 2 bases. CDR3 length: 15 amino acids. The germline V gene encodes CDR1 SGHTA and CDR2 FQGNSA. This CDR3 reads CASSYSGSTYNEQFF. The CDR3 DNA sequence: TGTGCCAGCAGCTATAGCGGGAGCACCTACAATGAGCAGTTCTTC.

This clone was seen more than once but under ten times. The CDR3 here is CASSQSEQGLGGYTF. The CDR3 DNA follows: TGTGCCAGCAGCCAATCCGAGCAGGGGTTGGGGGGCTACACCTTC. This sequence joins TRBV16 and TRBJ1-2; TRBD1 might be the D (6 bases). V dropped 0 bases and J dropped 8 bases, with 16 bases sitting between them. The CDR3 is 15 amino acids. The V gene's germline CDR1 is KGHSY and CDR2 FQNENV.

The J gene is TRBJ2-5, the V gene TRBV9; a weak D match, TRBD2 (6 bases). Germline lookup yields CDR1 SGDLS and CDR2 YYNGEE. V gave up 0 bases and J gave up 2 bases, with 17 bases separating them. The CDR3 runs to 17 residues. CDR3 loop: CASSVGAFGGTQETQYF. As DNA, the CDR3 is TGTGCCAGCAGCGTAGGGGCGTTCGGGGGTACTCAAGAGACCCAGTACTTC.

This clone showed up just once. Written as DNA, the CDR3 is TGTGCCAGCAGCATCCCTAGCTCTAAGGCCTACAATGAGCAGTTCTTC. Its protein product is CASSIPSSKAYNEQFF. The chain uses TRBV7-6 and TRBJ2-1, with D possibly being TRBD2 (5 bases). Germline values: CDR1 SGHVS, CDR2 FNYEAQ. The germline V and J ends were trimmed by 5 bases and 2 bases, with 16 bases remaining between them. The CDR3 contains 16 residues.

This clone came up a few times. CDR3 residues: CASSVGVSSYNEQFF. As DNA, the CDR3 is TGTGCCAGCAGCGTAGGCGTAAGCTCCTACAATGAGCAGTTCTTC. This rearrangement joins TRBV9 to TRBJ2-1; D remains unclear. Trimming cost V 0 bases and J 0 bases, with 7 bases left between them. Per the germline V gene, CDR1 is SGDLS and CDR2 is YYNGEE. The CDR3 runs to 15 residues.

The rearrangement uses TRBV28 and TRBJ2-7, with D possibly being TRBD1 (6 bases). The CDR3 is 14 residues long. V dropped 7 bases and J dropped 4 bases, with 17 bases sitting between them. CDR1 and CDR2 (germline): MDHEN, SYDVKM. CDR3 DNA: TGTGCCAGCACCGGACCCGGGACACCATACGAGCAGTACTTC. Translated: CASTGPGTPYEQYF.

This chain links TRBV6-5 with TRBJ1-1; D remains ambiguous. This CDR3 is 13 amino acids long. With 6 bases removed from V and 6 bases from J, the gap between germline ends came to 14 bases. Germline values: CDR1 MNHEY, CDR2 SVGAGI. CDR3 nucleotide sequence: TGTGCCAGCAGATTACTCATGATGGCTGAAGCTTTCTTT. As protein: CASRLLMMAEAFF.

DNA of the CDR3: TGTGCCAGCAGCTTCGATCCCCTAGTCGCAGAGACCCAGTACTTC. Translation: CASSFDPLVAETQYF. This chain joins TRBV5-4 and TRBJ2-5; no clear D. The V gene's germline CDR1 is SGHNT and CDR2 YYREEE (reference sequence). CDR3 length: 15 amino acids. The V gene lost 2 bases and the J gene lost 4 bases, with 15 bases spanning the gap.

In this sample, this clone turned up once. The chain is built from TRBV13 and TRBJ2-2; 8 nucleotides match TRBD2. CDR3 size: 15 residues. Germline-derived CDR1 and CDR2 are PRHDT and FYEKMQ (reference sequence). V shed 5 bases, J shed 1 base, and the junction held 3 bases outside the gene matches. CDR3 sequence reads: CASSRTSGNTGELFF. In nucleotides, the CDR3 is TGTGCCAGCAGCCGTACTAGCGGGAACACCGGGGAGCTGTTTTTT.

The V and J genes are TRBV12-5 and TRBJ1-5, with 9 nucleotides matching TRBD1. CDR1 and CDR2 (germline): LGHNT, FRNRAP. V gave up 6 bases and J gave up 7 bases; unmatched junction bases: 10. The CDR3 is 15 residues long. The CDR3 region is CASGGGQGQSQPQHF. CDR3 sequence (DNA): TGTGCTAGTGGGGGGGGACAGGGTCAGAGCCAGCCCCAGCATTTT.

The chain has TRBV10-2 and TRBJ2-4; maybe TRBD2 (7 bases). Per the germline V gene, CDR1 is WSHSY and CDR2 is SAAADI. The CDR3 runs to 16 residues. Trimming stripped 1 base from V and 1 base from J, with 11 bases between. The CDR3 nucleotides read TGCGCCAGCAGTGAGTGGGCGGGGGCCGCCAAAAACATTCAGTACTTC. It encodes CASSEWAGAAKNIQYF.

The chain has TRBV5-1 and TRBJ2-7; maybe TRBD2 (5 bases). Per germline, CDR1 SGHRS and CDR2 YFSETQ. This CDR3 comprises 13 residues. V lost 0 bases to trimming and J lost 3 bases, with 7 bases between them. The CDR3 sequence: CASSLGSGYEQYF. The CDR3 DNA follows: TGCGCCAGCAGCTTGGGCAGCGGCTACGAGCAGTACTTC.

This chain's CDR3 is CASSLVGASYQPQHF. The CDR3 bases are TGTGCCAGCAGCTTGGTAGGGGCTTCCTATCAGCCCCAGCATTTT. The chain recombines TRBV7-2 with TRBJ1-5; D perhaps matches TRBD1 (5 bases). The V and J ends lost 3 bases and 5 bases respectively, with 14 bases between them. The V gene's germline CDR1 is SGHTA and CDR2 FQGNSA. CDR3 length: 15 residues.

The chain is built from TRBV6-1 and TRBJ2-7, with TRBD1 identical over 10 bases. The CDR3 totals 14 residues. Trimming took 6 bases from V and 3 from J; bases not matched to a gene: 5. Germline V gene sequence: CDR1 MNHNS, CDR2 SASEGT. CDR3 loop: CASRPGTGVYEQYF. Here the CDR3 DNA reads TGTGCCAGCAGGCCCGGGACAGGGGTCTACGAGCAGTACTTC.

The V and J genes are TRBV7-8 and TRBJ1-2; 8 positions agree with TRBD1. Germline values: CDR1 SGHVS, CDR2 FQNEAQ. The junction had 12 bases not matched to a gene; V was cut back by 5 bases and J by 4 bases. The CDR3 totals 16 residues. CDR3 bases: TGTGCCAGCAGCCCGACACCCCAGGGGGCGGGCTATGGCTACACCTTC. This encodes CASSPTPQGAGYGYTF.

V usage is TRBV6-5 and J usage is TRBJ2-7, with D perhaps TRBD2 (7 bases). Germline loops: CDR1 MNHEY, CDR2 SVGAGI. This CDR3 contains 15 residues. Trimming stripped 1 base from V and 7 bases from J, with 17 bases between. The CDR3 coding sequence is TGTGCCAGCAGTTACTACGGGGGGCGCGGAAGAGAGCAGTACTTC. This sequence encodes CASSYYGGRGREQYF.

The chain uses TRBV5-1 and TRBJ1-2, with D maybe TRBD1 (6 bases). This CDR3 has 14 residues. Trimming shortened V by 5 bases and J by 4 bases, and 15 bases separated the two germline ends. Germline CDR1 and CDR2: SGHRS and YFSETQ. The CDR3 DNA is TGCGCCAGCAGGCCTGACAGGTCCGGCTATGGCTACACCTTC. Translation: CASRPDRSGYGYTF.

The V gene is TRBV11-2, the J gene TRBJ2-2, with 9 nucleotides matching TRBD1. Germline V gene data show CDR1 as SGHAT and CDR2 as FQNNGV. The CDR3 is 18 amino acids. With 1 base clipped from V and 4 bases from J, the junction kept 10 bases outside the gene matches. CDR3 sequence (DNA): TGTGCCAGCAGCTTAGCTACAAGCGGGACAGGGCTCACCGGGGAGCTGTTTTTT. As protein: CASSLATSGTGLTGELFF.

This clone occurred once. The rearrangement links TRBV6-6 to TRBJ1-2; D perhaps matches TRBD1 (5 bases). From germline, CDR1 is MNHNY and CDR2 SVGAGI (reference sequence). V dropped 2 bases and J dropped 0 bases, with 10 bases sitting between them. The CDR3 is made up of 15 amino acids. As DNA, the CDR3 is TGTGCCAGCAGTTACGGCGGGACGTCTAACTATGGCTACACCTTC. Translation: CASSYGGTSNYGYTF.